This is a list of T cell receptor beta chains from one sample in a study of T cell responses to AZD1222 COVID-19 vaccine. Here immunoSEQ multiplex PCR was the method, and the copy in TCRdb shows in-frame clones only, minus some. The repertoire consists of fewer than 150,000 clones, with roughly nine tenths occurring once and the leading ten covering roughly 3.2%. Sequenced here: peripheral blood, sampled on day 0 of AZD1222 vaccination. These receptors originate from an adult in good health. The CDR3 runs from the conserved cysteine through the conserved F or W. The D gene is left open where the match is weak. Size values are once, few and many counts, or a class for expanded clones, and some rows have none.

cdr3_nt,cdr3_aa,j_call,clone_size,d_call,v_call
TGCAGTGCTAGTCGCGACAACTCTGGAAACACCATATATTTT,CSASRDNSGNTIYF,TRBJ1-3,-,-,TRBV20-1
TGTGCCAGCAGCGAACCGGGACAAGGTGCGGTTACCGGGGAGCTGTTTTTT,CASSEPGQGAVTGELFF,TRBJ2-2,-,-,TRBV5-4
TGTGCCAGCAGCCCACAAGTCGGGGGAAATGAAAAACTGTTTTTT,CASSPQVGGNEKLFF,TRBJ1-4,-,-,TRBV7-2
TGTGCCAGCAGCAGCGAGTGGCTCAAGGAAAAACTGTTTTTT,CASSSEWLKEKLFF,TRBJ1-4,few,-,TRBV6-5
TGTGCCAGCTCACCTTCAGGGGTAAGGGTCCTCGAGAACGCTGAAGCTTTCTTT,CASSPSGVRVLENAEAFF,TRBJ1-1,-,-,TRBV18
TGTGCCAGCAGCTTAGAAGGGTCGCAGTACTTC,CASSLEGSQYF,TRBJ2-5,-,-,TRBV11-3
TGTGCCTGGGTCCGCTCTGGGCGGGGGGAGTCCGGGGAGCTGTTTTTT,CAWVRSGRGESGELFF,TRBJ2-2,-,TRBD2,TRBV30
TGTGCCAGCAGCCAATGGGTCGGGGAGCTGTTTTTT,CASSQWVGELFF,TRBJ2-2,-,-,TRBV3-1/TRBV3-2
TGTGCCAGCAGCCCATGGGCTTCGGGGCTAGCCGCGGAGACCCAGTACTTC,CASSPWASGLAAETQYF,TRBJ2-5,-,-,TRBV14
TGTGCCAGCAGCCTAACTCGGACAGGTGCTAACTATGGCTACACCTTC,CASSLTRTGANYGYTF,TRBJ1-2,-,TRBD1,TRBV13
TGTGCCTGGAGCGCAACGACCGGGGGCCTTGGGGAAGGCTACACCTTC,CAWSATTGGLGEGYTF,TRBJ1-2,-,-,TRBV30
TGTGCCAGCGGCTTATCGAGCCTCTACGAGCAGTACTTC,CASGLSSLYEQYF,TRBJ2-7,-,-,TRBV11-3